This T cell receptor beta chain came from a study of shared clonotypes between healthy human individuals. Study findings and constraints: Memory subsets had estimated richness that was generally smaller than that of naive subsets. A handful of donors showed sharing of about 4.8% of naive CD4 clonotypes.

Only in-frame clones appear in the TCRdb table, and some are missing; sequencing was by immunoSEQ multiplex PCR. The table includes about 2.5 million clones, just under 95% detected once. Worth noting for this clone: The target antigen is unknown.

The CDR3 has 13 residues. Germline V CDR1 and CDR2: GTSNPN, SVGIG (reference sequence). V was cut by 5 bases and J by 2 bases, with 7 bases left in between. The chain is built from TRBV30 and TRBJ2-6, with no clear D. The sequencing input was naive CD4+ T cells from PBMCs. Subset given: CD45RA+ positively selected. The source is a man younger than 35 in good health. Some clones in this sample may be carry-over from other donors' samples. This CDR3 is CAWGTAGANVLTF. The DNA of the CDR3 is TGTGCCTGGGGTACCGCTGGGGCCAACGTCCTGACTTTC.